This T cell receptor (beta chain) derives from a study of T-cell reconstitution after alpha-beta-depleted transplantation in children. Study outcomes and limitations: At one year after transplant, newly produced T cells mostly accounted for T-cell counts and diversity.

Preparing the TCRbeta library involved the use of unique molecular identifiers. From the PCR reads, TCRdb called clonotypes with MiXCR, one entry per CDR3 protein. The sample consists of hundreds of thousands of distinct CDR3 sequences, over 10% of them appearing once. As for this clonotype: The antigen is undetermined.

This specimen was PBMCs, mostly from graft donor cells, taken 360 days after TCRalphabeta/CD19-depleted stem cell transplant. This receptor was obtained from a male patient aged 10 to 17 who had a stem cell transplant for acute myeloid leukemia, so the T cells may come from the graft donor.

The DNA of the CDR3 is TGTGCCAGCAGCCTTTGGGGGAGGGTCCCCGGGGAGCTGTTTTTT. Amino acid sequence: CASSLWGRVPGELFF. The rearrangement uses TRBV7-2 and TRBJ2-2; 7 bases are shared with TRBD2. Germline lookup yields CDR1 SGHTA and CDR2 FQGNSA. V lost 5 bases to trimming and J lost 6 bases; unmatched junction nucleotides: 9. The CDR3 extends over 15 amino acids. Combining the CDR3 with reference TRBV7-2 and TRBJ2-2 gives the whole variable domain GAGVSQSPSNKVTEKGKDVELRCDPISGHTALYWYRQSLGQGLEFLIYFQGNSAPDKSGLPSDRFSAERTGGSVSTLTIQRTQQEDSAVYLCASSLWGRVPGELFFGEGSRLTVL.